This T cell receptor beta chain was observed in a study of long-term antiretroviral therapy in people with HIV. Study observations and caveats: Pre-ART clonal expansion yielded clones that dominated the repertoire at all time points.

Sequencing relied on immunoSEQ assay v3.0, run at survey level. The method was immunoSEQ multiplex PCR; TCRdb's version includes in-frame clones alone and lacks a portion of them. This sample has 35,000 to 40,000 clones, with 80% to 85% found just once. Points on this clone: The antigen is not known.

The receptor's source is a man aged 18 to 30 with HIV. Sequences were derived from unsorted PBMCs, sampled 1.5 years after starting antiretroviral therapy.

This CDR3 reads CASNRDGLGEKLFF. Written as DNA, the CDR3 is TGTGCCAGCAACAGGGACGGATTGGGCGAAAAACTGTTTTTT. The genes are TRBV28 and TRBJ1-4, with a weak D call TRBD1 (6 bases). Per the germline V gene, CDR1 is MDHEN and CDR2 is SYDVKM. This CDR3 is 14 amino acids long. Trimming stripped 7 bases from V and 8 bases from J, with 17 bases between.